These T cell receptor beta chains were read from a single sample in a study of T cells after yellow fever vaccination. TCRdb itself ran the 5' RACE reads through MiXCR, one entry per CDR3 protein. The sample includes 360,000 or so distinct CDR3 sequences, around a tenth of them seen just once. This specimen was PBMCs, taken on the day of the first yellow fever vaccination. Source of these receptors: a man younger than 30 who received the YFV17D yellow fever vaccine. The CDR3 runs from the conserved cysteine through the conserved F or W. A D gene is named only where the DNA matches it firmly. Not every row has a clone size; where given, it reads once, few, many or a size class.

cdr3_aa: CASSSWTSVETQYF
cdr3_nt: TGTGCCAGCAGCTCCTGGACTAGCGTAGAGACCCAGTACTTC
j_call: TRBJ2-5
d_call: TRBD2
clone_size: few
v_call: TRBV7-9

cdr3_aa: CASSEGQPSTDTQYF
cdr3_nt: TGTGCCAGCAGTGAGGGACAACCTAGCACAGATACGCAGTATTTT
j_call: TRBJ2-3
d_call: .
clone_size: few
v_call: TRBV2

cdr3_aa: CSVAEGIPNQPQHF
cdr3_nt: TGCAGCGTTGCGGAGGGGATCCCCAATCAGCCCCAGCATTTT
j_call: TRBJ1-5
d_call: .
clone_size: .
v_call: TRBV29-1

cdr3_aa: CASSRDHNTEAFF
cdr3_nt: TGTGCCAGCAGCCGGGACCACAACACTGAAGCTTTCTTT
j_call: TRBJ1-1
d_call: .
clone_size: few
v_call: TRBV5-5

cdr3_aa: CASSLTQDQAYEQYF
cdr3_nt: TGTGCCAGCAGCTTAACGCAGGATCAGGCCTACGAGCAGTACTTC
j_call: TRBJ2-7
d_call: .
clone_size: .
v_call: TRBV7-6

cdr3_aa: CASSPGTQPQHF
cdr3_nt: TGTGCCAGCAGCCCGGGGACACAGCCCCAGCATTTT
j_call: TRBJ1-5
d_call: .
clone_size: .
v_call: TRBV6-2/TRBV6-3

cdr3_aa: CAWTDNQRGQYF
cdr3_nt: TGTGCCTGGACTGACAACCAGCGGGGCCAGTACTTC
j_call: TRBJ2-5
d_call: TRBD2
clone_size: .
v_call: TRBV30

cdr3_aa: CASTIWGENGELFF
cdr3_nt: TGTGCCAGTACTATATGGGGGGAGAACGGGGAGCTGTTTTTT
j_call: TRBJ2-2
d_call: .
clone_size: .
v_call: TRBV19

cdr3_aa: CASSLGGRGIGETQYF
cdr3_nt: TGCGCCAGCAGCTTGGGGGGACGCGGGATCGGGGAGACCCAGTACTTC
j_call: TRBJ2-5
d_call: .
clone_size: .
v_call: TRBV5-1

cdr3_aa: CASRPFMNTEAFF
cdr3_nt: TGTGCCAGCAGACCCTTCATGAACACTGAAGCTTTCTTT
j_call: TRBJ1-1
d_call: .
clone_size: few
v_call: TRBV7-2

cdr3_aa: CASSLRDRGNIQYF
cdr3_nt: TGTGCCAGCAGTTTGAGGGACAGGGGAAACATTCAGTACTTC
j_call: TRBJ2-4
d_call: TRBD1
clone_size: .
v_call: TRBV12-3/TRBV12-4

cdr3_aa: CASSGTASYNSPLHF
cdr3_nt: TGTGCCAGCAGCGGGACAGCCTCCTATAATTCACCCCTCCACTTT
j_call: TRBJ1-6
d_call: .
clone_size: many
v_call: TRBV9

cdr3_aa: CASSPGVTTEAFF
cdr3_nt: TGCGCCAGCAGCCCAGGGGTGACGACTGAAGCTTTCTTT
j_call: TRBJ1-1
d_call: .
clone_size: few
v_call: TRBV4-3

cdr3_aa: CASNKGAYQPQHF
cdr3_nt: TGTGCCAGCAACAAGGGGGCTTACCAGCCCCAGCATTTT
j_call: TRBJ1-5
d_call: TRBD1
clone_size: few
v_call: TRBV28

cdr3_aa: CAISEYGLQFF
cdr3_nt: TGTGCCATCAGTGAGTACGGACTCCAGTTCTTC
j_call: TRBJ2-1
d_call: .
clone_size: few
v_call: TRBV10-3

cdr3_aa: CSGIGLAGGPNTQYF
cdr3_nt: TGCAGCGGAATAGGACTAGCGGGGGGGCCAAATACGCAGTATTTT
j_call: TRBJ2-3
d_call: TRBD2
clone_size: .
v_call: TRBV29-1

cdr3_aa: CASSLGLPLMNTEAFF
cdr3_nt: TGTGCCAGCAGTCTTGGACTACCCTTAATGAACACTGAAGCTTTCTTT
j_call: TRBJ1-1
d_call: .
clone_size: few
v_call: TRBV5-6

cdr3_aa: CASSLGQGRNEQYF
cdr3_nt: TGTGCCAGCAGCTTGGGACAGGGTCGTAACGAGCAGTACTTC
j_call: TRBJ2-7
d_call: TRBD1
clone_size: few
v_call: TRBV7-2

cdr3_aa: CASSEWSDVNEKLFF
cdr3_nt: TGTGCCAGCAGTGAATGGTCGGACGTTAATGAAAAACTGTTTTTT
j_call: TRBJ1-4
d_call: .
clone_size: many
v_call: TRBV6-1

cdr3_aa: CASSQEVTSGADTQYF
cdr3_nt: TGTGCCAGCAGCCAAGAGGTGACTAGCGGCGCAGATACGCAGTATTTT
j_call: TRBJ2-3
d_call: TRBD2
clone_size: few
v_call: TRBV3-1

cdr3_aa: CASGDGGGLETQYF
cdr3_nt: TGTGCCAGCGGGGACGGAGGAGGTCTAGAGACCCAGTACTTC
j_call: TRBJ2-5
d_call: .
clone_size: .
v_call: TRBV28

cdr3_aa: CASSQDIRPAVEAFF
cdr3_nt: TGTGCCAGCAGCCAAGATATTAGGCCGGCAGTAGAAGCTTTCTTT
j_call: TRBJ1-1
d_call: .
clone_size: few
v_call: TRBV14

cdr3_aa: CASSPPRLGRTDTQYF
cdr3_nt: TGTGCCAGCTCACCACCCCGACTAGGACGCACAGATACGCAGTATTTT
j_call: TRBJ2-3
d_call: .
clone_size: .
v_call: TRBV18

cdr3_aa: CSAGGGSEKLFF
cdr3_nt: TGCAGCGCTGGGGGGGGCAGCGAAAAACTGTTTTTT
j_call: TRBJ1-4
d_call: .
clone_size: .
v_call: TRBV29-1

cdr3_aa: CSVIREPNQPQHF
cdr3_nt: TGCAGTGTAATAAGGGAGCCGAACCAGCCCCAGCATTTT
j_call: TRBJ1-5
d_call: .
clone_size: few
v_call: TRBV20-1

cdr3_aa: CASSFQGLSNNEQFF
cdr3_nt: TGCGCCAGCAGCTTTCAGGGACTCTCAAACAATGAGCAGTTCTTC
j_call: TRBJ2-1
d_call: .
clone_size: few
v_call: TRBV5-1

cdr3_aa: CASSGGDYQETQYF
cdr3_nt: TGTGCCAGCAGTGGGGGGGACTACCAAGAGACCCAGTACTTC
j_call: TRBJ2-5
d_call: TRBD2
clone_size: few
v_call: TRBV12-3/TRBV12-4

cdr3_aa: CASSRGGVNTGELFF
cdr3_nt: TGTGCCAGCAGTCGCGGAGGAGTTAACACCGGGGAGCTGTTTTTT
j_call: TRBJ2-2
d_call: .
clone_size: .
v_call: TRBV7-9

cdr3_aa: CASSLGVPNTEAFF
cdr3_nt: TGTGCCAGCAGCTTAGGGGTCCCGAACACTGAAGCTTTCTTT
j_call: TRBJ1-1
d_call: .
clone_size: few
v_call: TRBV7-2

cdr3_aa: CASSQGTGIDIQYF
cdr3_nt: TGTGCCAGCAGCCAAGGGACAGGGATCGACATTCAGTACTTC
j_call: TRBJ2-4
d_call: TRBD1
clone_size: .
v_call: TRBV4-2

cdr3_aa: CASCYGQGEAFF
cdr3_nt: TGTGCCAGCTGCTATGGACAGGGGGAAGCTTTCTTT
j_call: TRBJ1-1
d_call: TRBD1
clone_size: .
v_call: TRBV12-3/TRBV12-4

cdr3_aa: CSARDPGQGAREQYF
cdr3_nt: TGCAGTGCTAGAGACCCCGGACAGGGGGCACGCGAGCAGTACTTC
j_call: TRBJ2-7
d_call: TRBD1
clone_size: once
v_call: TRBV20-1

cdr3_aa: CSARTQGKANYGYTF
cdr3_nt: TGCAGTGCTAGAACACAGGGAAAAGCTAACTATGGCTACACCTTC
j_call: TRBJ1-2
d_call: .
clone_size: .
v_call: TRBV20-1

cdr3_aa: CASSQLAGGKNTQYF
cdr3_nt: TGCGCCAGCAGCCAGCTGGCGGGGGGCAAAAATACGCAGTATTTT
j_call: TRBJ2-3
d_call: TRBD2
clone_size: .
v_call: TRBV4-3

cdr3_aa: CASSFYRGRDSPLHF
cdr3_nt: TGTGCCAGCAGTTTCTACAGGGGGCGCGATTCACCCCTCCACTTT
j_call: TRBJ1-6
d_call: TRBD1
clone_size: few
v_call: TRBV6-5

cdr3_aa: CASSRPGTSGFNEQFF
cdr3_nt: TGTGCCAGCAGCCGACCCGGGACTAGCGGGTTCAATGAGCAGTTCTTC
j_call: TRBJ2-1
d_call: TRBD2
clone_size: .
v_call: TRBV3-1

cdr3_aa: CASSGTSGGLLPNEQFF
cdr3_nt: TGTGCCAGCAGTGGTACTAGCGGGGGGCTCCTTCCCAATGAGCAGTTCTTC
j_call: TRBJ2-1
d_call: TRBD2
clone_size: .
v_call: TRBV6-2/TRBV6-3

cdr3_aa: CSVSPGWGMNTEAFF
cdr3_nt: TGCAGCGTTAGTCCGGGATGGGGTATGAACACTGAAGCTTTCTTT
j_call: TRBJ1-1
d_call: .
clone_size: many
v_call: TRBV29-1

cdr3_aa: CASSNGQGRNQPQHF
cdr3_nt: TGTGCCAGCAGTAACGGACAGGGACGGAATCAGCCCCAGCATTTT
j_call: TRBJ1-5
d_call: TRBD1
clone_size: .
v_call: TRBV12-3/TRBV12-4

cdr3_aa: CASSAGGEQFF
cdr3_nt: TGTGCCAGCAGCGCGGGAGGGGAGCAGTTCTTC
j_call: TRBJ2-1
d_call: TRBD2
clone_size: .
v_call: TRBV7-9

cdr3_aa: CASSSGVLNTGELFF
cdr3_nt: TGTGCCAGCAGCTCAGGGGTTCTGAACACCGGGGAGCTGTTTTTT
j_call: TRBJ2-2
d_call: .
clone_size: many
v_call: TRBV11-2

cdr3_aa: CASSPPPQATTYTQYF
cdr3_nt: TGTGCCAGCAGTCCACCCCCGCAGGCTACTACGTATACGCAGTATTTT
j_call: TRBJ2-3
d_call: .
clone_size: few
v_call: TRBV27

cdr3_aa: CASSHTWTGGTEAFF
cdr3_nt: TGTGCCAGCAGCCACACCTGGACAGGGGGCACTGAAGCTTTCTTT
j_call: TRBJ1-1
d_call: TRBD1
clone_size: .
v_call: TRBV3-1